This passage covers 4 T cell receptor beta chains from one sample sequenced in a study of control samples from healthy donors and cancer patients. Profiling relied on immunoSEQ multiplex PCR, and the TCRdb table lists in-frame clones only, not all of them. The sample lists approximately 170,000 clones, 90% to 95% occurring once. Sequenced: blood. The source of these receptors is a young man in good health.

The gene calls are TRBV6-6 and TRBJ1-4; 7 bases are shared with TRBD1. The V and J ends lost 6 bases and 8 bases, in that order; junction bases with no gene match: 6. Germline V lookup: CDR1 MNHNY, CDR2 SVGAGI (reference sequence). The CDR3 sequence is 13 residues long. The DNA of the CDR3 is TGTGCCAGCAGGACAGGGCGGCAGGAAAAACTGTTTTTT. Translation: CASRTGRQEKLFF.

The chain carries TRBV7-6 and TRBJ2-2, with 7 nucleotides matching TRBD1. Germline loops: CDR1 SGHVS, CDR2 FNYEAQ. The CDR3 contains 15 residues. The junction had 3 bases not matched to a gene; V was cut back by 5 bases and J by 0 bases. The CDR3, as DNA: TGTGCCAGCAGCGACAGGGCGGCGAACACCGGGGAGCTGTTTTTT. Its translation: CASSDRAANTGELFF.

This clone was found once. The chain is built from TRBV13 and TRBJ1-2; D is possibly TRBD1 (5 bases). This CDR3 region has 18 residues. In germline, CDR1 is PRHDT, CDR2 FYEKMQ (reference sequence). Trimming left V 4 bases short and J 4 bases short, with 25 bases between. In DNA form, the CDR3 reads TGTGCCAGCAGCTCATGGCGGCAGGGAAGCCCGCATCGCTATGGCTACACCTTC. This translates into CASSSWRQGSPHRYGYTF.

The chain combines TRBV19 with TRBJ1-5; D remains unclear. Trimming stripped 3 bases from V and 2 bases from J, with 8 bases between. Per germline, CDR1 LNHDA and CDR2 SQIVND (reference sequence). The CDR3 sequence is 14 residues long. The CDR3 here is CASSMRVRNQPQHF. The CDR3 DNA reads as TGTGCCAGTAGTATGAGGGTTCGCAATCAGCCCCAGCATTTT. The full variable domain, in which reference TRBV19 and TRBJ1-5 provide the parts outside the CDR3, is DGGITQSPKYLFRKEGQNVTLSCEQNLNHDAMYWYRQDPGQGLRLIYYSQIVNDFQKGDIAEGYSVSREKKESFPLTVTSAQKNPTAFYLCASSMRVRNQPQHFGDGTRLSIL.